A single T cell receptor beta chain is shown here with its context. Its antigen remains unidentified. No base quality information exists; no much larger clone differs at one position. The receptor library was made with RT-PCR. Sequencing instrument: Illumina HiSeq 2500. TCRdb trimmed public reads at Q25 via fastp, called clones via MiXCR and kept in-frame beta chains. When rows share a CDR3 protein, they turn into one entry using the most common DNA and genes. This sample lists about 520,000 distinct CDR3 sequences; roughly 7.9% were detected once. The ten most abundant clones make up around 14% of the sample. V gives up 5 bases and J gives up 2 bases, and the segment between their germline ends measures 11 bases. The CDR3 numbers 14 residues from cysteine through phenylalanine. The kept DNA is CDR3 alone, 42 bases in frame from the first base. The germline V gene supplies CDR1 KGHDR and CDR2 SFDVKD.

The data stem from a study of response to subunit inactivated influenza vaccine (dated by TCRdb to the late 2010s). With regard to the full study: Deep quantitative profiling of the T cell receptor repertoire was used in the study to follow responses to a trivalent subunit inactivated influenza vaccine.

The paper's findings and limits, for the study overall: It was suggested by the authors that each seasonal influenza vaccination may recruit only a limited number of new T cells.

This receptor was identified in a man between 50 and 69 years old who received an inactivated influenza vaccine. Donor details come from another sample of the same person, matched by shared clones. The input for sequencing was PBMCs from blood, taken approximately 25 months after vaccination. The chain is assembled from TRBV24-1 and TRBJ1-2; the D gene is not confidently resolved. At the DNA level, the sequence is TGTGCCACCAGTGGGAACAGCCTCAACTATGGCTACACCTTC. Its translation is CATSGNSLNYGYTF.